This TCR beta chain was retrieved from a study of identical twins. As concerns this clonotype: What it binds is not known.

Study findings and constraints: In cord blood, abundant beta clonotypes had fewer insertions; memory showed no trend. Modelling underestimated the level of out-of-frame TCR alpha sharing observed in monozygotic twins.

TCRdb itself ran the 5' RACE reads through MiXCR, one entry per CDR3 protein. The table includes about 240,000 distinct CDR3 sequences, 10% to 13% detected once. V lost 3 bases, J lost 5 bases, and 11 bases lay in between. CDR1 and CDR2 (germline): WSHSY, SAAADI. The CDR3 contains 14 residues. Every one of the donors was a healthy Caucasian. Sample: memory T cells sorted from blood. The receptor comes from a man aged 50 to 60 in good health. V gene TRBV10-2 combines with J gene TRBJ1-5; the D is unclear. For the CDR3, the DNA is TGCGCCAGCAGTGAAAGTGGTCGCGATCAGCCCCAGCATTTT. The encoded protein is CASSESGRDQPQHF.